One T cell receptor beta chain is described in this entry. The germline gives CDR1 SGHKS, CDR2 YYEKEE (reference sequence). This CDR3 is 13 amino acids long. After removal of 3 bases from V and 3 bases from J, the junction contained 3 bases not matched to a gene. These data belong to a study of blood T cell repertoires in COVID-19. Study information: The United States, Italy and Spain were the sources of the acute and convalescent COVID-19 samples. Sources were T cells, B-cell-depleted T cells, or PBMCs; the material itself was cDNA or gDNA.

In the original analysis: Estimated nucleated cell counts came from reference gene primer amplification. Sequenced by immunoSEQ multiplex PCR; TCRdb stores in-frame clones only, minus some. V and J calls and clone size are given by that table; D and trimming were obtained from the DNA. Of roughly 30,000 clones listed, over 90% were seen once; the top ten hold 4% to 6.5%. This TCR was sampled from a human donor in a cohort sampled during active COVID-19. V gene TRBV5-5 combines with J gene TRBJ2-7, with 7 bases lining up with TRBD1. What was sequenced was peripheral blood. The CDR3 reads CASSSRQGYEQYF. Written as DNA, the CDR3 is TGTGCCAGCAGCTCTCGACAGGGCTACGAGCAGTACTTC.